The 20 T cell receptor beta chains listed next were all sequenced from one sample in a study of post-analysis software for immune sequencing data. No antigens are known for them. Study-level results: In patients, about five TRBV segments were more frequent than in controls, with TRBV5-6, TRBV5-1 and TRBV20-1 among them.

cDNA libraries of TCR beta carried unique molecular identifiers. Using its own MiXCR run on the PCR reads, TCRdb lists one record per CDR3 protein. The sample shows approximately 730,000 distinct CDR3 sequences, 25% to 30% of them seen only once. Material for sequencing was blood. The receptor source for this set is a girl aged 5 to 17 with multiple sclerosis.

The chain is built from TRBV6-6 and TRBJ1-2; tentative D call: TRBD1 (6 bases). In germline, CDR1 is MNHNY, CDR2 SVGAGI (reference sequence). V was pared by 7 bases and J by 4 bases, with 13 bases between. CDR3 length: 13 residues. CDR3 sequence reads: CASNREIGYGYTF. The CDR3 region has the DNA TGTGCCAGCAACAGGGAGATTGGCTATGGCTACACCTTC.

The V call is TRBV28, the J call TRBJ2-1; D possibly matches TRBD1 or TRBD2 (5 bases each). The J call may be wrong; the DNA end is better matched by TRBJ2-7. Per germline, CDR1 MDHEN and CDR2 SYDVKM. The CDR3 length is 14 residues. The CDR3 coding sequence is TGTGCCAGCAGTCGCCGGGACCATTTCTACGAGCAGTACTTC. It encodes CASSRRDHFYEQYF.

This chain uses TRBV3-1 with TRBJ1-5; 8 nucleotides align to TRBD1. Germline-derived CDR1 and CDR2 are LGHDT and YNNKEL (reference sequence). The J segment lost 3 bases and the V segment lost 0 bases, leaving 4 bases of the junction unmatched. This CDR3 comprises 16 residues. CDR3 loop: CASSQDGQGFNQPQHF. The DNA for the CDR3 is TGTGCCAGCAGCCAAGATGGACAGGGCTTCAATCAGCCCCAGCATTTT.

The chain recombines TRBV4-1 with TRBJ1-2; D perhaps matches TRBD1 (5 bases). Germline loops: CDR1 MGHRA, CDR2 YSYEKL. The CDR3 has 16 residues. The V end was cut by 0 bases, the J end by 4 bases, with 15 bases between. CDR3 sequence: CASSQDLAGRSYGYTF. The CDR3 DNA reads TGCGCCAGCAGCCAAGATCTAGCGGGACGGTCCTATGGCTACACCTTC.

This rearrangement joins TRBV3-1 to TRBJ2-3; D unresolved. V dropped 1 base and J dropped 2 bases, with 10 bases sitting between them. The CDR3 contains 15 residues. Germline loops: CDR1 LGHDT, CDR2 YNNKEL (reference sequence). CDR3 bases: TGTGCCAGCAGCCAAGGAAGAATCCACACAGATACGCAGTATTTT. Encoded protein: CASSQGRIHTDTQYF.

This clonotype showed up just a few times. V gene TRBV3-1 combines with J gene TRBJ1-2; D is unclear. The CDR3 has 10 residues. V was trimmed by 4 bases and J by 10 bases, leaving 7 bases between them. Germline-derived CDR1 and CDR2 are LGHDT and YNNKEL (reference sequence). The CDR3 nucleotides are TGTGCCAGCAGCCGGGGAACCTACACCTTC. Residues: CASSRGTYTF.

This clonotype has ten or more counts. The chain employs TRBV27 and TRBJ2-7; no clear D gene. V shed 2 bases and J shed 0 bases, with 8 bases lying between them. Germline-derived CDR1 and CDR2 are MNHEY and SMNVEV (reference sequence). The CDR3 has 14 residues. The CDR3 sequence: CASSLGVGSYEQYF. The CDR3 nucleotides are TGTGCCAGCAGTTTAGGGGTGGGCTCCTACGAGCAGTACTTC.

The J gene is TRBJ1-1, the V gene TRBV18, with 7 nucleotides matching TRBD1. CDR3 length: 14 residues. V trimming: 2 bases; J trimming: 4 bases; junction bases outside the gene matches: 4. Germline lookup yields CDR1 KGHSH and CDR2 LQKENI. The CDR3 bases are TGTGCCAGCTCACCAACAGGGGCTATCACTGAAGCTTTCTTT. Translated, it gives CASSPTGAITEAFF.

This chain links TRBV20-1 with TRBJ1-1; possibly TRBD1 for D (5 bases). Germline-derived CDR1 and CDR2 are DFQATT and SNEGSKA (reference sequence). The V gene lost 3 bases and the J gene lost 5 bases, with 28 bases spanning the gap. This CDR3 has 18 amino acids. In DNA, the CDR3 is TGCAGTGCTAGTTTTCTTGCTGTACAGGCTAAACATGAAACTGAAGCTTTCTTT. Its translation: CSASFLAVQAKHETEAFF.

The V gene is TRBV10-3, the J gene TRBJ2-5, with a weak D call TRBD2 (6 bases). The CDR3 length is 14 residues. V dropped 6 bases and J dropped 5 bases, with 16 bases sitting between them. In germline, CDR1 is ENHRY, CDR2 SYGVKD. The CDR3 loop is CAISSGRAGETQYF. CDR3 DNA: TGTGCCATCAGCTCCGGCAGGGCGGGGGAGACCCAGTACTTC.

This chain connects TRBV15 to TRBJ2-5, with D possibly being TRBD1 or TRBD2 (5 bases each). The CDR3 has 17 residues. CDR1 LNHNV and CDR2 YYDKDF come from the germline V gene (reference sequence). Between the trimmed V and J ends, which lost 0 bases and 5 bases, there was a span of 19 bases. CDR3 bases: TGTGCCACCAGCAGAGATCTCGGGGTATCATGGGGGGAGACCCAGTACTTC. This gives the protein CATSRDLGVSWGETQYF.

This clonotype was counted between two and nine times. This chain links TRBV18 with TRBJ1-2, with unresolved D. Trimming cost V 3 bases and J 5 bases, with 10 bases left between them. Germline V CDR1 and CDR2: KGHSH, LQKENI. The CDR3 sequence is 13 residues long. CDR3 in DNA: TGTGCCAGCTCACCGTCGGGGATTTATGGCTACACCTTC. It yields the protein CASSPSGIYGYTF.

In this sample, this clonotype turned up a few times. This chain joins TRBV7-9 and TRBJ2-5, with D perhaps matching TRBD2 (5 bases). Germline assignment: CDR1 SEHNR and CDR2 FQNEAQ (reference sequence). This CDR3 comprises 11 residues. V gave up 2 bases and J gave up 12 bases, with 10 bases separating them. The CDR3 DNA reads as TGTGCCAGCAGCTTATCGGCCGGGAAGTACTTC. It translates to CASSLSAGKYF.

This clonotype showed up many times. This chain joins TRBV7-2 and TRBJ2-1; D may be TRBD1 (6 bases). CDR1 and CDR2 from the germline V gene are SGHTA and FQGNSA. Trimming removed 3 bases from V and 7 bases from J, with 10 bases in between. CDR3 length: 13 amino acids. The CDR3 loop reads CASSLGTRNEQFF. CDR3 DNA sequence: TGTGCCAGCAGCTTGGGGACAAGGAATGAGCAGTTCTTC.

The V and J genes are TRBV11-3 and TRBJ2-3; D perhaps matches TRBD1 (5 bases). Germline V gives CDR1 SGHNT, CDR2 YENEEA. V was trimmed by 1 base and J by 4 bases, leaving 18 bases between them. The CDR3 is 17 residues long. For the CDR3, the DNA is TGTGCCAGCAGCTTAGTTGCTGGGCCAGGGCCCGCAGATACGCAGTATTTT. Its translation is CASSLVAGPGPADTQYF.

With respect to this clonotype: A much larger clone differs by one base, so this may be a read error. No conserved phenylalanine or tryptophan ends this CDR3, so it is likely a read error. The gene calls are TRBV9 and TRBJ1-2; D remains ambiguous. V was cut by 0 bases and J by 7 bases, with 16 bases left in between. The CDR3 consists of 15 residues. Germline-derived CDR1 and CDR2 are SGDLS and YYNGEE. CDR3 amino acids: CASSVASRSLLGYTC. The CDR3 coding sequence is TGTGCCAGCAGCGTAGCTTCCCGGTCCCTCCTTGGCTACACCTGC.

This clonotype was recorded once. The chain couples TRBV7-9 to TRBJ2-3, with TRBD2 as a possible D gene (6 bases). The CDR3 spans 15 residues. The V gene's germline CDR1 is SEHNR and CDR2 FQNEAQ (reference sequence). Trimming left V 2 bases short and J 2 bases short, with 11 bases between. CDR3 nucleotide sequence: TGTGCCAGCAGCTTATGGCGCGGGGACACAGATACGCAGTATTTT. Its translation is CASSLWRGDTDTQYF.

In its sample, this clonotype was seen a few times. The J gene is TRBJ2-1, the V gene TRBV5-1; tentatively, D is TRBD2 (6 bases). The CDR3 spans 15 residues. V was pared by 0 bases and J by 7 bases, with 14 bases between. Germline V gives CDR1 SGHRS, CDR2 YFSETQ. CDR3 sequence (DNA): TGCGCCAGCAGCTTGGCCAGTCGTGCGGGAAATGAGCAGTTCTTC. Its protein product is CASSLASRAGNEQFF.

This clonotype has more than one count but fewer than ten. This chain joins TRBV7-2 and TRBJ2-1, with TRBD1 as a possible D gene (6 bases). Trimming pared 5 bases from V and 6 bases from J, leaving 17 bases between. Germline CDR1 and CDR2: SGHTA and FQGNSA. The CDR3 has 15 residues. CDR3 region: CASSPWGQVGNEQFF. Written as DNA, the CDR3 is TGTGCCAGCAGCCCATGGGGGCAGGTCGGCAATGAGCAGTTCTTC. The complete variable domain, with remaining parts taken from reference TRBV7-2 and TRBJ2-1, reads GAGVSQSPSNKVTEKGKDVELRCDPISGHTALYWYRQSLGQGLEFLIYFQGNSAPDKSGLPSDRFSAERTGGSVSTLTIQRTQQEDSAVYLCASSPWGQVGNEQFFGPGTRLTVL.

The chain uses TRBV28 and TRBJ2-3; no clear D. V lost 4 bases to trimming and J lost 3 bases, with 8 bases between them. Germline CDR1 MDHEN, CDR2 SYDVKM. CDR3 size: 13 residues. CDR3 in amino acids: CASSSVTTDTQYF. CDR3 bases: TGTGCCAGCAGTTCCGTCACTACAGATACGCAGTATTTT.